This record concerns one TCR beta chain sequence. The antigen remains undetermined. The protocol was immunoSEQ multiplex PCR, while the TCRdb copy is restricted to in-frame clones and leaves out a portion. There are 85,000 to 100,000 clones in the sample; about 93% occur only once, and roughly 0.17% lies in the top ten. This sample is part of a study of graft-versus-host responses after intestinal transplantation. Germline V gene data show CDR1 as MNHEY and CDR2 as SVGAGI. Trimming left V 7 bases short and J 4 bases short, with 16 bases between. This CDR3 comprises 14 residues. Specimen: unstimulated CD4+ T cells sorted from spleen or lymph node cells, collected before intestinal transplant. The TCR sequence derives from a human donor who received an intestinal transplant. The rearrangement joins TRBV6-5 to TRBJ1-1; possible D gene TRBD1, 6 bases. CDR3 nucleotides: TGTGCCAGCAACAGGGACGGGTTCTTCACTGAAGCTTTCTTT. This sequence encodes CASNRDGFFTEAFF.